Each of the 27 T cell receptor beta chains below was sequenced from the same sample in a study of T cell changes during pregnancy in multiple sclerosis. The table came from immunoSEQ multiplex PCR; TCRdb's copy has only in-frame clones and leaves some out. Seen here are about 64,000 clones, roughly 96% observed once, and the top ten hold 2.5%. The input for sequencing was CD8+ T cells from peripheral blood mononuclear cells, taken after pregnancy. The receptors come from a female donor with multiple sclerosis, enrolled in a pregnancy study.

This chain joins TRBV7-2 and TRBJ1-2; TRBD1 is a possible D gene (6 bases). This CDR3 comprises 15 residues. CDR1 SGHTA and CDR2 FQGNSA come from the germline V gene. Trimming took 3 bases from V and 7 from J, leaving 18 bases between them. The CDR3 is CASSFQSNTGFGYTF. CDR3 in DNA: TGTGCCAGCAGCTTCCAATCAAACACAGGGTTTGGCTACACCTTC. Based on the CDR3 plus reference TRBV7-2 and TRBJ1-2, the full variable domain is GAGVSQSPSNKVTEKGKDVELRCDPISGHTALYWYRQSLGQGLEFLIYFQGNSAPDKSGLPSDRFSAERTGGSVSTLTIQRTQQEDSAVYLCASSFQSNTGFGYTFGSGTRLTVV.

CDR3 DNA sequence: TGTGCCATCAGTGAGTCGGTGGGAGCGGTAGATACGCAGTATTTT. It yields the protein CAISESVGAVDTQYF. The V call is TRBV10-3, the J call TRBJ2-3, with a tentative D call TRBD2 (5 bases). Germline V gene lookup returns CDR1 ENHRY and CDR2 SYGVKD. This CDR3 contains 15 residues. V was trimmed by 0 bases and J by 5 bases, leaving 12 bases between them.

The rearrangement links TRBV6-6 to TRBJ2-3, with 16 bases aligning to TRBD2. This CDR3 has 15 amino acids. CDR1 MNHNY and CDR2 SVGAGI come from the germline V gene (reference sequence). CDR3 sequence reads: CASGTSGRGTDTQYF. The CDR3 coding sequence is TGTGCTTCCGGGACTAGCGGGAGGGGTACAGATACGCAGTATTTT.

This sequence joins TRBV7-9 and TRBJ2-1; 10 bases are a match to TRBD1. CDR1 and CDR2 from the germline V gene are SEHNR and FQNEAQ (reference sequence). The CDR3 consists of 14 residues. The ends lost 4 bases at V and 8 bases at J; junction bases unmatched: 5. CDR3 residues: CASSWDRGQDEQFF. DNA of the CDR3: TGTGCCAGCAGCTGGGACAGGGGCCAGGATGAGCAGTTCTTC.

The chain links TRBV1 to TRBJ2-1; TRBD2, as called in the table, went unchecked against the DNA. TRBV1 is classified as a pseudogene. The CDR3 covers 16 residues. CDR3 region: CTSSQPSGRAGNEQFF. The CDR3 DNA reads TGCACCAGCAGCCAACCTAGCGGGAGGGCCGGAAATGAGCAGTTCTTC.

The count of this clone is one. The rearrangement links TRBV7-9 to TRBJ2-5, with 7 bases matching TRBD2. The CDR3 is 16 residues long. Germline V gives CDR1 SEHNR, CDR2 FQNEAQ (reference sequence). The J segment lost 4 bases and the V segment lost 5 bases, leaving 13 bases of the junction unmatched. The CDR3 sequence is CASSLLSGGDTETQYF. The CDR3 bases are TGTGCCAGCAGCCTTCTATCGGGGGGAGACACAGAGACCCAGTACTTC.

The chain combines TRBV11-2 with TRBJ2-5; 7 bases fit TRBD1. With V trimmed by 5 bases and J by 2 bases, 8 bases remained unmatched. The CDR3 loop spans 15 amino acids. Germline CDR1 is SGHAT and CDR2 is FQNNGV. The CDR3 sequence: CASSPIGQDQETQYF. CDR3 nucleotides: TGTGCCAGCAGCCCCATCGGACAGGATCAAGAGACCCAGTACTTC.

V and J are TRBV5-4 and TRBJ2-5; D gene unclear. Germline CDR1 and CDR2: SGHNT and YYREEE (reference sequence). Trimming cost V 4 bases and J 1 base, with 8 bases left between them. The CDR3 is 13 amino acids. CDR3 DNA sequence: TGTGCCAGCAGCACGCGGATCCAAGAGACCCAGTACTTC. Residues: CASSTRIQETQYF. The whole variable domain, remainder taken from reference TRBV5-4 and TRBJ2-5, is ETGVTQSPTHLIKTRGQQVTLRCSSQSGHNTVSWYQQALGQGPQFIFQYYREEENGRGNFPPRFSGLQFPNYSSELNVNALELDDSALYLCASSTRIQETQYFGPGTRLLVL.

This clone was found once. The chain's CDR3 is CASSSPDSRSGAFF. CDR3 nucleotide sequence: TGTGCCAGCAGCTCTCCGGACAGCCGCAGTGGGGCTTTCTTT. The rearrangement uses TRBV7-9 and TRBJ1-1; the D gene is possibly TRBD1 (6 bases). The CDR3 contains 14 residues. Between the trimmed V and J ends, which lost 4 bases and 11 bases, there was a span of 20 bases. The germline CDR1 and CDR2 sequences are SEHNR and FQNEAQ (reference sequence).

This chain joins TRBV27 and TRBJ2-7, with no clear D. V lost 5 bases and J lost 0, with 14 bases in between. The CDR3 runs to 15 residues. Germline V gene sequence: CDR1 MNHEY, CDR2 SMNVEV (reference sequence). CDR3 loop: CASSDRATSSYEQYF. CDR3 coding DNA: TGTGCCAGCAGTGACCGAGCGACCAGCTCCTACGAGCAGTACTTC.

The chain carries TRBV7-2 and TRBJ2-7; the match to TRBD2 covers 9 bases. The CDR3 consists of 16 residues. The V gene end was trimmed by 1 base and the J gene end by 4 bases; junction bases not matched to a gene: 8. Germline V gene lookup returns CDR1 SGHTA and CDR2 FQGNSA. CDR3: CASSLGGGGRAYEQYF. The CDR3 DNA reads TGTGCCAGCAGCTTAGGGGGCGGCGGGAGGGCATACGAGCAGTACTTC. Together with reference TRBV7-2 and TRBJ2-7, the CDR3 gives the full variable domain: GAGVSQSPSNKVTEKGKDVELRCDPISGHTALYWYRQSLGQGLEFLIYFQGNSAPDKSGLPSDRFSAERTGGSVSTLTIQRTQQEDSAVYLCASSLGGGGRAYEQYFGPGTRLTVT.

This sequence joins TRBV7-8 and TRBJ2-5; 11 bases agree with TRBD2. Germline V gene sequence: CDR1 SGHVS, CDR2 FQNEAQ. J gave up 2 bases and V 0 bases, and 2 bases lay outside the gene matches. CDR3 size: 16 residues. Here the CDR3 reads CASSLAGTSGQETQYF. Written as DNA, the CDR3 is TGTGCCAGCAGCTTAGCTGGGACTAGCGGTCAAGAGACCCAGTACTTC.

The rearrangement links TRBV30 to TRBJ1-2, with TRBD1 matching over 8 bases. The CDR3 runs 13 residues. The ends lost 3 bases at V and 3 bases at J; junction bases unmatched: 3. CDR1 and CDR2 (germline): GTSNPN, SVGIG (reference sequence). The CDR3: CAWSGQGDYGYTF. The DNA of the CDR3 is TGTGCCTGGAGCGGACAGGGAGACTATGGCTACACCTTC.

The chain uses TRBV4-3 and TRBJ1-2; D unclear. CDR3 length equals 13 residues. The ends were cut back, 2 bases at V and 4 bases at J, with 8 bases in the middle. The germline V gene has CDR1 LGHNA and CDR2 YSLEER. The CDR3 is CASSQLGSYGYTF. The CDR3 DNA sequence: TGCGCCAGCAGCCAATTGGGGAGCTATGGCTACACCTTC.

J is TRBJ2-3 and V is TRBV21-1; no check of the table's D call, TRBD2, against the DNA was made. TRBV21-1 counts as a pseudogene. This CDR3 spans 15 amino acids. The CDR3 here is CASSKAASGLDTQYF. As DNA, the CDR3 is TGTGCCAGCAGCAAAGCGGCTAGCGGGTTGGATACGCAGTATTTT.

The chain links TRBV27 to TRBJ2-7; 10 positions agree with TRBD2. This CDR3 has 15 amino acids. Looked up from germline, CDR1 is MNHEY and CDR2 is SMNVEV (reference sequence). After removal of 3 bases from V and 5 bases from J, the junction contained 7 bases not matched to a gene. CDR3 protein: CASSLIAGGFDEQYF. CDR3 DNA sequence: TGTGCCAGCAGTTTGATAGCGGGAGGATTCGACGAGCAGTACTTC.

The chain has TRBV7-9 and TRBJ2-3; D might be TRBD1 (5 bases). Looked up from germline, CDR1 is SEHNR and CDR2 is FQNEAQ (reference sequence). Trimming took 6 bases from V and 5 from J, leaving 18 bases between them. CDR3 length: 15 residues. The CDR3 DNA reads TGTGCCAGCAGGACGAGTACAGGCCCGGGAGATACGCAGTATTTT. Translating gives CASRTSTGPGDTQYF.

V and J are TRBV4-2 and TRBJ2-5, with TRBD1 identical over 7 bases. The CDR3 is made up of 15 amino acids. V shed 2 bases, J shed 4 bases, and the junction held 7 bases outside the gene matches. The germline CDR1 and CDR2 sequences are LGHNA and YNFKEQ. Written as DNA, the CDR3 is TGTGCCAGCAGCCAAACGACAGGGACGGGAGAGACCCAGTACTTC. It yields the protein CASSQTTGTGETQYF.

The rearrangement joins TRBV19 to TRBJ1-2; 9 bases map to TRBD1. Germline assignment: CDR1 LNHDA and CDR2 SQIVND (reference sequence). J was trimmed by 5 bases and V by 7 bases; bases with no gene match: 8. The CDR3 spans 14 residues. The chain's CDR3 is CASKPGQGSYGYTF. CDR3 DNA sequence: TGTGCCAGTAAACCGGGACAGGGATCTTATGGCTACACCTTC.

The chain couples TRBV28 to TRBJ2-3; 10 bases fit TRBD2. This CDR3 has 16 amino acids. Trimming took 3 bases from V and 5 from J; bases not matched to a gene: 8. CDR1 MDHEN and CDR2 SYDVKM come from the germline V gene. In nucleotides, the CDR3 is TGTGCCAGCAGTTTCCCCCGACTAGCGGGTATAGATACGCAGTATTTT. Its protein product is CASSFPRLAGIDTQYF.

The chain combines TRBV28 with TRBJ2-1; D may be TRBD1 (6 bases). Germline lookup yields CDR1 MDHEN and CDR2 SYDVKM. Trimming pared 7 bases from V and 10 bases from J, leaving 23 bases between. The CDR3 covers 15 residues. The CDR3 spells CASTPRGPLSYEQFF. In nucleotides, the CDR3 is TGTGCCAGCACCCCCAGGGGACCCCTCAGTTACGAGCAGTTCTTC.

This clone was detected once. The chain links TRBV7-9 to TRBJ2-7; 9 bases map to TRBD2. Losses at the gene ends were 3 bases for V and 3 bases for J; bases not matched to a gene: 6. Germline lookup yields CDR1 SEHNR and CDR2 FQNEAQ (reference sequence). The CDR3 has 15 amino acids. CDR3 in amino acids: CASSLAGTSSYEQYF. CDR3 bases: TGTGCCAGCAGCTTGGCCGGGACTAGCAGCTACGAGCAGTACTTC.

This clone was recorded only once. The chain joins TRBV19 to TRBJ2-5, with 9 bases that match TRBD2. The V segment lost 3 bases and the J segment 0 bases; nucleotides outside the gene matches: 5. CDR1 is LNHDA and CDR2 is SQIVND in the germline V gene (reference sequence). The CDR3 is made up of 16 amino acids. The CDR3 DNA reads TGTGCCAGTAGTATGAGGGCGGGAGGGTACCAAGAGACCCAGTACTTC. This codes for CASSMRAGGYQETQYF.

This chain connects TRBV4-2 to TRBJ2-7; 12 nucleotides align to TRBD2. CDR3 length: 16 amino acids. Germline-derived CDR1 and CDR2 are LGHNA and YNFKEQ. V gave up 2 bases and J gave up 0 bases; unmatched junction bases: 2. The CDR3 sequence is CASSQRLAGDSYEQYF. CDR3 DNA sequence: TGTGCCAGCAGCCAAAGACTAGCGGGAGACTCCTACGAGCAGTACTTC.

This clone was observed a single time. The chain joins TRBV28 to TRBJ2-3; 10 bases map to TRBD2. The CDR3 covers 15 residues. Germline CDR1 and CDR2: MDHEN and SYDVKM. V was pared by 4 bases and J by 2 bases, with 3 bases of the junction left unmatched. The CDR3 DNA reads TGTGCCAGCAGTTGGCTAGCGGGAGCCACAGATACGCAGTATTTT. It codes for CASSWLAGATDTQYF.

The chain combines TRBV7-9 with TRBJ2-7; 7 nucleotides match TRBD1. The CDR3 spans 14 residues. The trim removed 4 bases at V and 3 bases at J, leaving 6 bases unmatched. The germline CDR1 and CDR2 sequences are SEHNR and FQNEAQ (reference sequence). The CDR3 DNA reads TGTGCCAGCAGCTCCGGGACAGCCTTCTACGAGCAGTACTTC. Protein sequence: CASSSGTAFYEQYF.

J is TRBJ2-1 and V is TRBV7-8; the D gene is possibly TRBD2 (5 bases). This CDR3 region has 11 residues. Germline CDR1 reads SGHVS; CDR2 reads FQNEAQ. Between the trimmed V and J ends, which lost 5 bases and 8 bases, there was a span of 7 bases. CDR3 sequence (DNA): TGTGCCAGCAGCGGGGAGTATGAGCAGTTCTTC. Translation: CASSGEYEQFF. The entire variable domain, with the rest obtained from reference TRBV7-8 and TRBJ2-1, is as follows: GAGVSQSPRYKVAKRGQDVALRCDPISGHVSLFWYQQALGQGPEFLTYFQNEAQLDKSGLPSDRFFAERPEGSVSTLKIQRTQQEDSAVYLCASSGEYEQFFGPGTRLTVL.